Each of the 26 T cell receptor beta chains below was sequenced from the same sample in a study of blood T cell repertoires in COVID-19. Sequencing used immunoSEQ multiplex PCR; TCRdb keeps in-frame clones, though not all of them. Seen here are approximately 240,000 clones, less than 85% observed once, and the top ten hold nearly 5%. Sequenced: peripheral blood. Receptors originate from a woman older than 75 with active or convalescent COVID-19.

V is TRBV6-6 and J is TRBJ2-3; D gene unclear. V lost 10 bases to trimming and J lost 0 bases, with 14 bases between them. Germline-derived CDR1 and CDR2 are MNHNY and SVGAGI (reference sequence). CDR3 length: 14 residues. This CDR3 is CATSKTHSTDTQYF. In nucleotides, the CDR3 is TGTGCCACCTCGAAAACACACAGCACAGATACGCAGTATTTT.

This clone was observed once. The chain joins TRBV28 to TRBJ1-2; D may be TRBD1 (5 bases). The V end was cut by 5 bases, the J end by 8 bases, with 21 bases between. In germline, CDR1 is MDHEN, CDR2 SYDVKM. CDR3 length: 15 residues. The CDR3 region is CASSPLRGGRIGYTF. The DNA of the CDR3 is TGTGCCAGCAGTCCCCTGCGGGGGGGTCGAATAGGCTACACCTTC.

This clone was counted a single time. The chain employs TRBV5-1 and TRBJ2-2, with D perhaps TRBD1 (6 bases). In germline, CDR1 is SGHRS, CDR2 YFSETQ. V lost 6 bases and J 5 bases, leaving 17 bases between the germline ends. This CDR3 spans 15 amino acids. The CDR3 sequence is CASTSGTQGTGELFF. DNA of the CDR3: TGCGCCAGCACCTCCGGGACCCAGGGGACCGGGGAGCTGTTTTTT. Using reference TRBV5-1 and TRBJ2-2 for the parts outside the CDR3, the full variable domain is KAGVTQTPRYLIKTRGQQVTLSCSPISGHRSVSWYQQTPGQGLQFLFEYFSETQRNKGNFPGRFSGRQFSNSRSEMNVSTLELGDSALYLCASTSGTQGTGELFFGEGSRLTVL.

The gene calls are TRBV27 and TRBJ1-2; no reliable D call. The V gene's germline CDR1 is MNHEY and CDR2 SMNVEV (reference sequence). The CDR3 covers 10 residues. V lost 10 bases and J 7 bases, leaving 10 bases between the germline ends. In DNA, the CDR3 is TGTGCCACTTATCGAGGTGGCTACACCTTC. The encoded protein is CATYRGGYTF.

The chain links TRBV7-2 to TRBJ1-6, with D perhaps TRBD1 (5 bases). The germline CDR1 and CDR2 sequences are SGHTA and FQGNSA. V dropped 1 base and J dropped 10 bases, with 11 bases sitting between them. The CDR3 contains 14 residues. The CDR3: CASSLGRAWSPLHF. The DNA for the CDR3 is TGTGCCAGCAGCTTAGGCAGGGCATGGTCACCCCTCCACTTT.

This clone appeared a single time. The V call is TRBV28, the J call TRBJ2-3, with D perhaps matching TRBD2 (5 bases). Trimming left V 5 bases short and J 5 bases short, with 14 bases between. Germline loops: CDR1 MDHEN, CDR2 SYDVKM. CDR3 length equals 14 residues. In DNA, the CDR3 is TGTGCCAGCAGTCGTGAGGGCCAAGGAGATACGCAGTATTTT. Its protein product is CASSREGQGDTQYF. The complete variable domain, with remaining parts taken from reference TRBV28 and TRBJ2-3, reads DVKVTQSSRYLVKRTGEKVFLECVQDMDHENMFWYRQDPGLGLRLIYFSYDVKMKEKGDIPEGYSVSREKKERFSLILESASTNQTSMYLCASSREGQGDTQYFGPGTRLTVL.

The chain links TRBV6-1 to TRBJ1-5, with D unclear. This CDR3 region has 15 residues. The V gene lost 5 bases and the J gene lost 2 bases, with 13 bases spanning the gap. Looked up from germline, CDR1 is MNHNS and CDR2 is SASEGT. CDR3: CASSSGLSGNQPQHF. The DNA of the CDR3 is TGTGCCAGCAGTTCCGGACTGTCGGGCAATCAGCCCCAGCATTTT.

The chain employs TRBV7-9 and TRBJ2-2, with a weak D call TRBD2 (5 bases). The germline V and J ends were trimmed by 8 bases and 5 bases, with 15 bases remaining between them. Germline V gene data show CDR1 as SEHNR and CDR2 as FQNEAQ (reference sequence). The CDR3 covers 14 residues. In DNA form, the CDR3 reads TGTGCCAGCGGCGCCCAGACGGGGACCGGGGAGCTGTTTTTT. Protein sequence: CASGAQTGTGELFF.

This chain uses TRBV9 with TRBJ2-2; the D gene is possibly TRBD2 (6 bases). Germline CDR1 SGDLS, CDR2 YYNGEE. V was shortened by 0 bases and J by 1 base, with 13 bases between the two germline ends. CDR3 length: 17 residues. The CDR3 DNA reads as TGTGCCAGCAGCGTAGTCGGTGGCGGGATGAACACCGGGGAGCTGTTTTTT. As protein: CASSVVGGGMNTGELFF.

The V and J genes are TRBV5-1 and TRBJ1-2, with 12 bases that match TRBD1. Germline trimming cut 4 bases from V and 4 bases from J; bases unmatched to any gene: 8. Germline loops: CDR1 SGHRS, CDR2 YFSETQ. The CDR3 is 16 residues long. The CDR3 protein is CASSQGTGGIGYGYTF. In nucleotides, the CDR3 is TGCGCCAGCAGCCAAGGGACAGGGGGCATAGGCTATGGCTACACCTTC.

This clone was found a few times. This chain uses TRBV9 with TRBJ2-2; 8 positions match TRBD2. There are 16 residues in the CDR3. Looked up from germline, CDR1 is SGDLS and CDR2 is YYNGEE. J gave up 3 bases and V 3 bases, and 7 bases lay outside the gene matches. This CDR3 reads CASSAGSGAYTGELFF. In DNA, the CDR3 is TGTGCCAGCAGCGCTGGTAGCGGGGCATACACCGGGGAGCTGTTTTTT.

This chain links TRBV5-1 with TRBJ1-4; 9 nucleotides line up with TRBD1. This CDR3 is built from 14 residues. The germline CDR1 and CDR2 sequences are SGHRS and YFSETQ. The junction had 6 bases not matched to a gene; V was cut back by 5 bases and J by 7 bases. The CDR3 region has the DNA TGCGCCAGCAGGGCGGGACAGGGTCTTGAAAAACTGTTTTTT. It yields the protein CASRAGQGLEKLFF.

This rearrangement joins TRBV3-1 (or the pseudogene TRBV3-2) to TRBJ2-2, with D maybe TRBD2 (6 bases). V was shortened by 2 bases and J by 6 bases, with 13 bases between the two germline ends. From germline, CDR1 is LGHDT and CDR2 YNNKEL (reference sequence). The length of the CDR3 is 15 residues. CDR3 sequence (DNA): TGTGCCAGCAGCCAACCCATCGGGACTCCCGGGGAGCTGTTTTTT. Its protein product is CASSQPIGTPGELFF.

The chain couples TRBV30 to TRBJ2-1; 8 bases agree with TRBD2. Trimming cost V 5 bases and J 1 base; bases outside gene matches: 13. Germline CDR1 is GTSNPN and CDR2 is SVGIG (reference sequence). This CDR3 comprises 17 residues. CDR3 nucleotide sequence: TGTGCCTGGGCCTTCCGGGGTAGCGGGACATCCTACAATGAGCAGTTCTTC. The encoded protein is CAWAFRGSGTSYNEQFF.

This chain links TRBV6-6 with TRBJ1-6; D call uncertain. This CDR3 is built from 14 residues. The germline gives CDR1 MNHNY, CDR2 SVGAGI (reference sequence). V lost 0 bases to trimming and J lost 7 bases, with 7 bases between them. The CDR3 loop is CASSYSSLNSPLHF. CDR3 sequence (DNA): TGTGCCAGCAGTTACTCGAGCCTCAATTCACCCCTCCACTTT.

This chain joins TRBV6-6 and TRBJ1-2; the match to TRBD1 covers 10 bases. Germline trimming cut 5 bases from V and 8 bases from J; bases unmatched to any gene: 11. Germline loops: CDR1 MNHNY, CDR2 SVGAGI (reference sequence). The CDR3 has 15 residues. The CDR3 DNA is TGTGCCAGCAGTGGGCCCGGGACAGGGGATTCGGGCTACACCTTC. It is translated as CASSGPGTGDSGYTF.

The CDR3 DNA sequence: TGTGCCAGCAGCCAAACCACCCGGTCTGAAGCTTTCTTT. It translates to CASSQTTRSEAFF. The J gene is TRBJ1-1, the V gene TRBV3-1 (or the pseudogene TRBV3-2); the D is unclear. The CDR3 is 13 amino acids. Trimming cost V 2 bases and J 6 bases, with 10 bases left between them. In germline, CDR1 is LGHDT, CDR2 YNNKEL (reference sequence).

V gene TRBV24-1 combines with J gene TRBJ2-1; 9 bases are shared with TRBD1. V shed 4 bases and J 7 bases; nucleotides not matched to a gene: 7. CDR3 size: 15 residues. The germline V gene has CDR1 KGHDR and CDR2 SFDVKD. CDR3 protein: CATSDPGQGGNEQFF. The CDR3 bases are TGTGCCACCAGTGACCCGGGACAGGGTGGGAATGAGCAGTTCTTC.

The V and J genes are TRBV19 and TRBJ1-2; the D gene is possibly TRBD1 (6 bases). Trimming stripped 6 bases from V and 7 bases from J, with 15 bases between. Germline loops: CDR1 LNHDA, CDR2 SQIVND (reference sequence). The CDR3 is made up of 13 amino acids. The CDR3 coding sequence is TGTGCCAGTAGAGTACAGGGAGATCTTGGCTACACCTTC. Its translation: CASRVQGDLGYTF.

The chain joins TRBV10-3 to TRBJ1-2; perhaps TRBD1 as D (5 bases). V lost 0 bases, J lost 8 bases, and 16 bases lay in between. This CDR3 has 15 residues. The germline V gene has CDR1 ENHRY and CDR2 SYGVKD. The CDR3 loop is CAISESKVQGSGYTF. The CDR3 nucleotides are TGTGCCATCAGTGAGTCGAAGGTGCAGGGTAGCGGCTACACCTTC.

J is TRBJ2-2 and V is TRBV7-2; 12 bases agree with TRBD2. Germline values: CDR1 SGHTA, CDR2 FQGNSA. J lost 4 bases, V lost 5 bases, and 5 bases had no gene match. The CDR3 is 16 amino acids. The CDR3 reads CASSATSGGITGELFF. In nucleotides, the CDR3 is TGTGCCAGCAGCGCCACTAGCGGGGGGATCACCGGGGAGCTGTTTTTT.

The chain combines TRBV7-6 with TRBJ1-5, with D perhaps matching TRBD1 (6 bases). V lost 5 bases to trimming and J lost 6 bases, with 14 bases between them. CDR1 and CDR2 from the germline V gene are SGHVS and FNYEAQ. CDR3 length: 14 residues. CDR3: CASSPEEGGQPQHF. CDR3 coding DNA: TGTGCCAGCAGCCCGGAGGAAGGGGGTCAGCCCCAGCATTTT.

The chain employs TRBV2 and TRBJ2-1, with D perhaps matching TRBD2 (5 bases). Germline V CDR1 and CDR2: SNHLY, FYNNEI. The V end lost 1 base, the J end lost 14 bases, and 9 bases lay between the germline ends. The CDR3 has 11 amino acids. CDR3 amino acids: CASSEGQREFF. The CDR3 bases are TGTGCCAGCAGTGAAGGGCAGAGGGAGTTCTTC. The whole variable domain, remainder taken from reference TRBV2 and TRBJ2-1, is EPEVTQTPSHQVTQMGQEVILRCVPISNHLYFYWYRQILGQKVEFLVSFYNNEISEKSEIFDDQFSVERPDGSNFTLKIRSTKLEDSAMYFCASSEGQREFFGPGTRLTVL.

This chain links TRBV2 with TRBJ1-2, with TRBD1 matching over 7 bases. This CDR3 is 13 amino acids long. Germline V gene sequence: CDR1 SNHLY, CDR2 FYNNEI. After removal of 6 bases from V and 7 bases from J, the junction contained 8 bases not matched to a gene. CDR3 nucleotide sequence: TGTGCCAGCAGCTATACGGGACAGACTGGCTACACCTTC. As protein: CASSYTGQTGYTF.

The rearrangement uses TRBV28 and TRBJ1-6, with D unresolved. This CDR3 spans 15 amino acids. V lost 6 bases and J 4 bases, leaving 13 bases between the germline ends. Germline V CDR1 and CDR2: MDHEN, SYDVKM. In DNA form, the CDR3 reads TGTGCCAGCAGGCCCCGAGGACTGTATAATTCACCCCTCCACTTT. Translated: CASRPRGLYNSPLHF.

The chain carries TRBV5-1 and TRBJ1-1; no clear D. Germline V gives CDR1 SGHRS, CDR2 YFSETQ. V dropped 0 bases and J dropped 1 base, with 4 bases sitting between them. This CDR3 has 13 residues. CDR3 in DNA: TGCGCCAGCAGCTTGGCCGGGAACACTGAAGCTTTCTTT. Encoded protein: CASSLAGNTEAFF.